Below are 22 T cell receptor beta chains sequenced from a single sample in a study of beta chain features in type 1 diabetes. Study outcomes and limitations: Researchers report that Type 1 diabetes patients had moderately but significantly shorter TCRB CDR3s across all four CD4+ subsets.

Their specific antigens are unknown. Expressed TCRB transcripts were sequenced after all isolated RNA was converted to cDNA. TCRdb's table, derived via immunoSEQ multiplex PCR, lists solely in-frame clones and lacks some. Of roughly 290,000 clones listed, about 15% are singletons. Sequences were obtained from naive CD4+ T cells from blood. Receptors originate from a man between 18 and 29 years old with type 1 diabetes.

This clone turned up a few times. This rearrangement joins TRBV18 to TRBJ2-7; D possibly corresponds to TRBD2 (5 bases). CDR1 is KGHSH, CDR2 LQKENI, per germline. V lost 0 bases and J lost 5, with 14 bases in between. CDR3 length: 15 amino acids. The CDR3: CASSPPGVSGHEQYF. The DNA of the CDR3 is TGTGCCAGCTCACCACCAGGTGTCAGCGGCCACGAGCAGTACTTC.

This chain links TRBV6-6 with TRBJ2-7; 7 nucleotides agree with TRBD2. The germline V gene encodes CDR1 MNHNY and CDR2 SVGAGI (reference sequence). This CDR3 contains 14 residues. Losses at the gene ends were 8 bases for V and 7 bases for J; bases not matched to a gene: 14. This CDR3 is CASLGLPPIREQYF. CDR3 coding DNA: TGTGCCAGCTTGGGACTACCCCCGATTAGGGAGCAGTACTTC.

This clone showed up just a few times. The J gene is TRBJ2-7, the V gene TRBV7-2, with 7 bases identical to TRBD2. This CDR3 is 14 amino acids long. Germline values: CDR1 SGHTA, CDR2 FQGNSA. Trimming removed 5 bases from V and 4 bases from J; junction bases left unmatched: 8. The CDR3 DNA is TGTGCCAGCAGCCAGAGTCCAGCGGGGTACGAGCAGTACTTC. It encodes CASSQSPAGYEQYF.

The J gene is TRBJ2-5, the V gene TRBV28, with TRBD2 identical over 14 bases. V trimming: 4 bases; J trimming: 5 bases; junction bases outside the gene matches: 15. The CDR3 runs 19 residues. Looked up from germline, CDR1 is MDHEN and CDR2 is SYDVKM. In nucleotides, the CDR3 is TGTGCCAGCAGTTCGGAGACGGGACTAGCGGGAGTTGAGCGGGAGACCCAGTACTTC. It specifies CASSSETGLAGVERETQYF.

This clone was seen only a few times. V gene TRBV9 combines with J gene TRBJ2-2, with 10 bases identical to TRBD2. The V segment lost 2 bases and the J segment 4 bases; nucleotides outside the gene matches: 2. There are 15 residues in the CDR3. CDR1 is SGDLS, CDR2 YYNGEE, per germline. CDR3 amino acids: CASSVGLAVTGELFF. In nucleotides, the CDR3 is TGTGCCAGCAGCGTTGGACTAGCGGTCACCGGGGAGCTGTTTTTT. The full variable domain, its missing parts supplied by reference TRBV9 and TRBJ2-2, is DSGVTQTPKHLITATGQRVTLRCSPRSGDLSVYWYQQSLDQGLQFLIQYYNGEERAKGNILERFSAQQFPDLHSELNLSSLELGDSALYFCASSVGLAVTGELFFGEGSRLTVL.

The chain employs TRBV29-1 and TRBJ2-1, with a weak D call TRBD2 (5 bases). The CDR3 runs to 13 residues. Germline V gene lookup returns CDR1 SQVTM and CDR2 ANQGSEA. CDR3 protein: CSTGWAAYNEQFF. The CDR3 DNA reads as TGCAGTACGGGGTGGGCGGCCTACAATGAGCAGTTCTTC.

The chain couples TRBV28 to TRBJ1-2; D call uncertain. V was trimmed by 7 bases and J by 3 bases, leaving 12 bases between them. This CDR3 is 13 amino acids long. The germline V gene encodes CDR1 MDHEN and CDR2 SYDVKM. The CDR3 DNA reads TGTGCCAGCAATCCCGGCGGGGACTATGGCTACACCTTC. Its translation is CASNPGGDYGYTF.

The genes are TRBV2 and TRBJ2-3; the D is unclear. Deletions cut 6 bases from V and 2 bases from J, with 9 bases between. Germline V gene lookup returns CDR1 SNHLY and CDR2 FYNNEI. This CDR3 is 13 amino acids long. The CDR3 nucleotides are TGTGCCAGCAGGGCTACAGCCACAGATACGCAGTATTTT. This gives the protein CASRATATDTQYF.

V is TRBV28 and J is TRBJ1-4, with D possibly being TRBD1 (6 bases). V was trimmed by 1 base and J by 7 bases, leaving 10 bases between them. The V gene's germline CDR1 is MDHEN and CDR2 SYDVKM. This CDR3 comprises 14 residues. The CDR3 sequence is CASSLSGVSEKLFF. The CDR3 nucleotides read TGTGCCAGCAGTTTATCAGGGGTTAGTGAAAAACTGTTTTTT.

The sample holds a few counts of this clone. The chain uses TRBV30 and TRBJ2-3; no firm D call. V lost 0 bases to trimming and J lost 2 bases, with 3 bases between them. The CDR3 has 12 amino acids. Germline assignment: CDR1 GTSNPN and CDR2 SVGIG (reference sequence). The CDR3 protein is CAWSVYTDTQYF. CDR3 bases: TGTGCCTGGAGTGTATACACAGATACGCAGTATTTT.

The sample holds a few counts of this clone. The CDR3 bases are TGTGCCAGCAGCTTAGCATCAACCCCCGGTCGCGAGCAGTACTTC. It codes for CASSLASTPGREQYF. The gene calls are TRBV7-9 and TRBJ2-7; no definite D call. The CDR3 extends over 15 amino acids. V was trimmed by 0 bases and J by 6 bases, leaving 15 bases between them. The germline gives CDR1 SEHNR, CDR2 FQNEAQ (reference sequence).

This clone was detected a few times. The V and J genes are TRBV7-9 and TRBJ2-7; D not certain. Germline loops: CDR1 SEHNR, CDR2 FQNEAQ (reference sequence). The CDR3 is 13 amino acids. V lost 7 bases and J lost 6, with 16 bases in between. The CDR3 region is CASTAARVSEQYF. CDR3 in DNA: TGTGCCAGCACCGCGGCACGGGTTTCCGAGCAGTACTTC.

This chain joins TRBV7-2 and TRBJ2-7, with 11 positions matching TRBD2. CDR3 length: 16 amino acids. Germline loops: CDR1 SGHTA, CDR2 FQGNSA. Germline trimming cut 4 bases from V and 0 bases from J; bases unmatched to any gene: 5. In DNA, the CDR3 is TGTGCCAGCAGCTCCATTAGCGGGAGGGCCTCCTACGAGCAGTACTTC. This translates into CASSSISGRASYEQYF.

This chain joins TRBV4-1 and TRBJ2-6, with 9 bases that match TRBD1. The CDR3 runs to 17 residues. V shed 4 bases and J 3 bases; nucleotides not matched to a gene: 7. Germline V gene data show CDR1 as MGHRA and CDR2 as YSYEKL. In DNA, the CDR3 is TGCGCCAGCAGCCCTCCTTACAGGGGGCTTGGGGCCAACGTCCTGACTTTC. Protein product: CASSPPYRGLGANVLTF.

The chain is built from TRBV7-9 and TRBJ2-2, with 10 bases aligning to TRBD2. With 2 bases clipped from V and 5 bases from J, the junction kept 5 bases outside the gene matches. The CDR3 extends over 16 amino acids. Germline V CDR1 and CDR2: SEHNR, FQNEAQ (reference sequence). CDR3 coding DNA: TGTGCCAGCAGCTTATCTCCGGGACTAGCGACCGGGGAGCTGTTTTTT. Translation: CASSLSPGLATGELFF.

The V and J genes are TRBV19 and TRBJ1-1; 9 bases agree with TRBD1. Germline V lookup: CDR1 LNHDA, CDR2 SQIVND (reference sequence). CDR3 length equals 12 residues. The V and J ends lost 5 bases and 5 bases, in that order; junction bases with no gene match: 0. For the CDR3, the DNA is TGTGCCAGTAGTGGACAGGGGACTGAAGCTTTCTTT. Amino acids: CASSGQGTEAFF.

V is TRBV30 and J is TRBJ1-1; tentative D call: TRBD1 (5 bases). This CDR3 region has 13 residues. Germline CDR1 and CDR2: GTSNPN and SVGIG (reference sequence). V dropped 5 bases and J dropped 3 bases, with 13 bases sitting between them. The CDR3 region is CAWGDRRDTEAFF. The CDR3 DNA follows: TGTGCCTGGGGGGACCGGAGGGACACTGAAGCTTTCTTT. Using reference TRBV30 and TRBJ1-1 for the parts outside the CDR3, the full variable domain is SQTIHQWPATLVQPVGSPLSLECTVEGTSNPNLYWYRQAAGRGLQLLFYSVGIGQISSEVPQNLSASRPQDRQFILSSKKLLLSDSGFYLCAWGDRRDTEAFFGQGTRLTVV.

The rearrangement links TRBV5-4 to TRBJ2-5, with 10 bases aligning to TRBD1. The V segment lost 4 bases and the J segment 1 base; nucleotides outside the gene matches: 13. The CDR3 is made up of 18 amino acids. CDR1 is SGHNT, CDR2 YYREEE, per germline (reference sequence). The CDR3 here is CASSRTGTGDGGQETQYF. The CDR3 DNA is TGTGCCAGCAGCCGTACCGGGACAGGGGACGGAGGCCAAGAGACCCAGTACTTC.

This CDR3 is CSVEASGSGVGELFF. The CDR3 nucleotides read TGCAGCGTTGAGGCTAGCGGGAGTGGGGTCGGGGAGCTGTTTTTT. The chain links TRBV29-1 to TRBJ2-2; 10 positions match TRBD2. The CDR3 spans 15 residues. The V and J ends lost 3 bases and 7 bases, in that order; junction bases with no gene match: 8. The germline gives CDR1 SQVTM, CDR2 ANQGSEA.

This clone has a handful of counts. The chain employs TRBV7-9 and TRBJ1-3; maybe TRBD1 (5 bases). CDR1 and CDR2 from the germline V gene are SEHNR and FQNEAQ (reference sequence). Trimming stripped 6 bases from V and 1 base from J, with 7 bases between. CDR3 length: 13 residues. The CDR3 here is CASSQGSGNTIYF. CDR3 sequence (DNA): TGTGCCAGCAGTCAGGGTTCTGGAAACACCATATATTTT.

V is TRBV29-1 and J is TRBJ2-5; tentatively, D is TRBD1 (7 bases). The V and J ends lost 3 bases and 5 bases respectively, with 16 bases between them. This CDR3 spans 14 amino acids. Germline V gene sequence: CDR1 SQVTM, CDR2 ANQGSEA. CDR3 protein: CSVDKAGGFETQYF. CDR3 DNA sequence: TGCAGCGTTGATAAGGCAGGGGGGTTTGAGACCCAGTACTTC.

This clone was seen more than once but under ten times. J is TRBJ1-1 and V is TRBV28; D remains unclear. Trimming took off 8 bases at V and 3 bases at J, with 4 bases between the two ends. The CDR3 totals 10 residues. CDR1 is MDHEN and CDR2 is SYDVKM in the germline V gene. The CDR3 region has the DNA TGTGCCAGCCGCGACACTGAAGCTTTCTTT. As protein: CASRDTEAFF. The full variable domain, with the rest looked up from reference TRBV28 and TRBJ1-1, is DVKVTQSSRYLVKRTGEKVFLECVQDMDHENMFWYRQDPGLGLRLIYFSYDVKMKEKGDIPEGYSVSREKKERFSLILESASTNQTSMYLCASRDTEAFFGQGTRLTVV.